The rows below give T cell receptor beta chains drawn from one sample of a study of radiotherapy plus CTLA-4 blockade in lung cancer. The method was immunoSEQ multiplex PCR; TCRdb's version includes in-frame clones alone and lacks a portion of them. Of 45,000 to 55,000 clones listed, around 76% are singletons. Sequences were derived from peripheral blood, sampled from a patient treated with radiotherapy plus ipilimumab. These receptor sequences come from a human donor with non-small cell lung cancer who had stable disease on radiotherapy plus ipilimumab. The CDR3 runs from the conserved cysteine through the conserved F or W. D genes are given only for firm matches. Clone size is stated in some rows and not others, as once, few, many or a class when expanded.

j_call | d_call | clone_size | v_call | cdr3_nt | cdr3_aa
TRBJ2-7 | TRBD1 | once | TRBV27 | TGTGCCAGCAGTCTCATGCCGGGACAGGGGTACGAGCAGTACTTC | CASSLMPGQGYEQYF
TRBJ1-5 | . | few | TRBV6-1 | TGTGCCAGCAGTTCAGGGGAGGGGAATCAGCCCCAGCATTTT | CASSSGEGNQPQHF
TRBJ2-3 | TRBD2 | few | TRBV5-1 | TGCGCCAGCAGCTTTCTCGGACTAGCGGGGCGGGACTTCACAGATACGCAGTATTTT | CASSFLGLAGRDFTDTQYF
TRBJ1-2 | . | . | TRBV10-3 | TGTGCCATCAGTGAGTCGAGCCCATATGGCTACACCTTC | CAISESSPYGYTF
TRBJ1-2 | . | . | TRBV25-1 | TGTGCCAGCAGTGAAGCACCGTTGCGGGGCTACACCTTC | CASSEAPLRGYTF
TRBJ1-1 | . | . | TRBV14 | TGTGCCAGCAGCCAATTCGGGGTACCTGAAGCTTTCTTT | CASSQFGVPEAFF
TRBJ1-2 | . | . | TRBV14 | TGTGCCAGCAGCCAAGAAGCGAGCAGGGCCTATGGCTACACCTTC | CASSQEASRAYGYTF
TRBJ1-6 | . | . | TRBV7-8 | TGTGCCAGCAGCGTGACAGGCAGCGGTGGAAATTCACCCCTCCACTTT | CASSVTGSGGNSPLHF
TRBJ2-7 | . | . | TRBV5-1 | TGCGCCAGCAGCTTGCCGAGTATTAGCTCCTACGAGCAGTACTTC | CASSLPSISSYEQYF
TRBJ1-1 | . | . | TRBV9 | TGTGCCAGCAGCGAGCAGGGGTTTGGTGAAGCTTTCTTT | CASSEQGFGEAFF
TRBJ2-7 | TRBD1 | . | TRBV5-1 | TGCGCCAGCAGCTCGGGACAGGGGGCTTACGAGCAGTACTTC | CASSSGQGAYEQYF
TRBJ2-3 | . | . | TRBV27 | TGTGCCAGCAGTTCCCTTACCCTTAGCACAGATACGCAGTATTTT | CASSSLTLSTDTQYF
TRBJ2-2 | . | . | TRBV5-1 | TGCGCCAGCAGCTTGGACAATCCATCCTTGGCGGGGGAGCTGTTTTTT | CASSLDNPSLAGELFF
TRBJ2-7 | TRBD1 | . | TRBV29-1 | TGCAGCGTTGAAGGCCCAGTGACAGGGTACAACGAGCAGTACTTC | CSVEGPVTGYNEQYF
TRBJ1-4 | TRBD1 | once | TRBV6-6 | TGTGCCAGCAGTCACCGGGACAGGACTAATGAAAAACTGTTTTTT | CASSHRDRTNEKLFF
TRBJ1-6 | . | . | TRBV5-1 | TGCGCCAGCAGAAACGAGGGGTCTAATTCACCCCTCCACTTT | CASRNEGSNSPLHF
TRBJ2-5 | . | once | TRBV11-2 | TGTGCCAGCAGCTTACAGCAGGGCTACCAAGAGACCCAGTACTTC | CASSLQQGYQETQYF
TRBJ2-3 | . | . | TRBV10-3 | TGTGCCATCAGTGTTCTAGCAGCTAGCACAGATACGCAGTATTTT | CAISVLAASTDTQYF
TRBJ1-1 | . | . | TRBV15 | TGTGCCACCAGCAGAGTCGTAGGAGGGGGAAGCACTGAAGCTTTCTTT | CATSRVVGGGSTEAFF
TRBJ2-7 | . | . | TRBV19 | TGTGCCAGTAGTGTAGACACGGCCTACGAGCAGTACTTC | CASSVDTAYEQYF
TRBJ1-2 | . | . | TRBV2 | TGTGCCAGTTCTGAAGGGAGGATTGGCTATGGCTACACCTTC | CASSEGRIGYGYTF
TRBJ1-1 | TRBD1 | . | TRBV19 | TGTGCCAGTAGTCCTACAGGGGGCGCGGATGAAGCTTTCTTT | CASSPTGGADEAFF
TRBJ1-2 | TRBD1 | . | TRBV5-6 | TGTGCCAGCAGCTTGGGGGACAGGGCTTATGGCCACACCTTC | CASSLGDRAYGHTF
TRBJ1-2 | . | . | TRBV27 | TGTGCCAGCAGTCCGCACCAGGCTAACTATGGCTACACCTTC | CASSPHQANYGYTF
TRBJ2-7 | . | . | TRBV6-5 | TGTGCCAGTTTTCCAGGACATCCGGGAACCTACGAGCAGTACTTC | CASFPGHPGTYEQYF
TRBJ1-5 | . | . | TRBV7-2 | TGTGCCAGCAGCTCGGGGGGACTCCCCGGAGGTCAGCCCCAGCATTTT | CASSSGGLPGGQPQHF